This note documents a single T cell receptor (beta chain) sequence. The antigen it binds to is not known. The record has no base qualities; no much larger clone is one base away. The data are from a study of blood T cell repertoires in COVID-19 (dated by TCRdb to about 2020). About the investigation overall: The collaborator samples originated in the United States, Italy and Spain and spanned the acute and convalescent phases of COVID-19. The prospective study material was composed of cDNA or gDNA derived from T cells, B-cell-depleted T cells, or PBMCs. Sample metadata almost always included a de-identified subject ID, COVID-19 status, age in years and sex. Where available, HLA class I and class II types were obtained from metadata supplied by the sample provider rather than from assay-based typing. A freely available public database, intended as a resource for researchers studying the immune response to SARS-CoV-2, is where the repertoires were released. The samples were drawn from the first 160 participants of the ongoing ImmuneRACE study and from about 1,200 subjects provided by 6 global collaborators. Deeply sampled blood TCRbeta repertoires from subjects exposed to, actively infected with, or recovered from COVID-19 were included in the dataset.

General findings and caveats noted by the study authors: How much clinical and demographic metadata was included differed by source and by participant, and the metadata was provided uncurated.

TCRbeta CDR3 regions were amplified from genomic DNA by means of the immunoSEQ Assay, a bias-controlled multiplex PCR. As for how the authors treated the data: The number of nucleated cells in each sample was estimated from the amplification of reference gene primers within the assay. To quantify the absolute abundance of each unique TCRbeta CDR3 rearrangement, sequence reads were collapsed and filtered. Productive Simpson clonality was computed per sample as the square root of Simpson's diversity index over productive rearrangements. TCRdb obtained this table from immuneACCESS and retained in-frame rearrangements with V and J assigned. These tables miss some clones; where compared with another copy, unresolved V genes account for less than half of the shortfall, and the remainder is unexplained. V, J and clone size are those of that table, while D and trimming were read from the DNA. The sample table records tens of thousands of clones; roughly 80% of these occur just once. The top ten constitute less than 6.5% of the sample.

The germline V gene (reference sequence) specifies LNHDA as CDR1 and SQIVND as CDR2. Including the terminal cysteine and phenylalanine, the CDR3 comprises 14 residues. The entry retains the CDR3 DNA only, 42 bases that are in frame from base 1. V gives up 10 bases and J gives up 2 bases, and the segment between their germline ends measures 15 bases. Collaborating institutions collected whole blood in K2EDTA tubes following their own protocols. For TCRbeta analysis, collaborators shipped samples as frozen whole blood, isolated PBMCs, or DNA extracted from either of those sample types. Recombination connected TRBV19 to TRBJ2-1; TRBD2 is possibly the D segment (6 matching bases). The TCR sequence derives from a man between 65 and 85 years old with acute or convalescent COVID-19. The sample comprised peripheral blood. The CDR3 is CATGSSGAYNEQFF. The nucleotide sequence reads as follows: TGTGCCACCGGGAGTAGCGGAGCCTACAATGAGCAGTTCTTC. Full variable domain (CDR3 extended with the reference TRBV19 and TRBJ2-1 proteins): DGGITQSPKYLFRKEGQNVTLSCEQNLNHDAMYWYRQDPGQGLRLIYYSQIVNDFQKGDIAEGYSVSREKKESFPLTVTSAQKNPTAFYLCATGSSGAYNEQFFGPGTRLTVL.